The present TCR beta chain was sequenced within a study of blood T cell repertoires in COVID-19. Repertoires were generated with immunoSEQ multiplex PCR, while TCRdb's copy carries only in-frame clones and drops some. Of 200,000 to 250,000 clones listed, 80% to 85% are singletons. This CDR3 comprises 16 residues. The J segment lost 6 bases and the V segment lost 6 bases, leaving 13 bases of the junction unmatched. From germline, CDR1 is MGHRA and CDR2 YSYEKL. The sequence derives from a woman in her sixties with acute or convalescent COVID-19. The sequenced sample consisted of peripheral blood. V is TRBV4-1 and J is TRBJ2-3; TRBD2 agrees at 9 bases. The DNA of the CDR3 is TGCGCCAGCAGGGCTATCGGCGGGGGGGCGTTCGATACGCAGTATTTT. It yields the protein CASRAIGGGAFDTQYF.